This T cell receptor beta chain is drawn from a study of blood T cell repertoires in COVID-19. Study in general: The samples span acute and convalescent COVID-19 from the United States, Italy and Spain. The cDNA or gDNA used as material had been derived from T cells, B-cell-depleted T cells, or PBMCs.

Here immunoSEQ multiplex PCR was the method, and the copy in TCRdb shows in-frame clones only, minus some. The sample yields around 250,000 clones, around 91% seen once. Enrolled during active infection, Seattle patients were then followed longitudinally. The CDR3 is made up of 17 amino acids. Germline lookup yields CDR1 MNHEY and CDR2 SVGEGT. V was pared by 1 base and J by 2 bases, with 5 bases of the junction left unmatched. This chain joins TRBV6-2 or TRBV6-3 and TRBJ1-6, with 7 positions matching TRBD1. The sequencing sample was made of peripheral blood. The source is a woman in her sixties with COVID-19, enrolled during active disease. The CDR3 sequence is CASSYFRQGAYNSPLHF. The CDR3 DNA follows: TGTGCCAGCAGTTACTTCAGACAGGGCGCCTATAATTCACCCCTCCACTTT.